Presented here are 7 T cell receptor beta chains from one specimen sequenced in a study of blood T cell repertoires in COVID-19. Repertoires were generated with immunoSEQ multiplex PCR, while TCRdb's copy carries only in-frame clones and drops some. The sample holds roughly 34,000 clones, about 90% seen once. The material sequenced was peripheral blood. Source of these receptors: a human donor with active COVID-19. The donor label of this sample is uncertain.

This chain joins TRBV7-2 and TRBJ2-7; 8 nucleotides agree with TRBD1. J was trimmed by 3 bases and V by 2 bases; bases with no gene match: 3. CDR1 and CDR2 (germline): SGHTA, FQGNSA. The CDR3 totals 14 residues. CDR3 protein: CASSLPGGYYEQYF. CDR3 in DNA: TGTGCCAGCAGCTTACCAGGGGGCTACTACGAGCAGTACTTC.

The rearrangement links TRBV10-3 to TRBJ2-7; D might be TRBD2 (5 bases). In germline, CDR1 is ENHRY, CDR2 SYGVKD. Trimming removed 0 bases from V and 5 bases from J, with 8 bases in between. This CDR3 is 13 amino acids long. In nucleotides, the CDR3 is TGTGCCATCAGTGAGTCGACCGGGAACGAGCAGTACTTC. Translation gives CAISESTGNEQYF.

V usage is TRBV4-1 and J usage is TRBJ2-7; 9 bases align to TRBD1. The V gene end was trimmed by 0 bases and the J gene end by 3 bases; junction bases not matched to a gene: 12. Germline CDR1 MGHRA, CDR2 YSYEKL. The CDR3 runs to 18 residues. The CDR3 region is CASSQDYGGTGSHYEQYF. The DNA of the CDR3 is TGCGCCAGCAGCCAAGATTATGGAGGGACAGGGTCGCACTACGAGCAGTACTTC.

The chain carries TRBV28 and TRBJ2-5, with TRBD1 matching over 11 bases. Germline CDR1 MDHEN, CDR2 SYDVKM. This CDR3 spans 15 amino acids. J lost 7 bases, V lost 3 bases, and 7 bases had no gene match. The CDR3 spells CASSLGQGGSGTQYF. The CDR3 DNA sequence: TGTGCCAGCAGTTTGGGACAGGGGGGCTCAGGGACCCAGTACTTC.

CDR3 bases: TGTGCCAGCAGCATACTGGGACAACCCTCCTACAATGAGCAGTTCTTC. As protein: CASSILGQPSYNEQFF. The rearrangement links TRBV7-3 to TRBJ2-1; possible D gene TRBD1, 6 bases. Between the trimmed V and J ends, which lost 5 bases and 0 bases, there was a span of 14 bases. CDR1 is SGHTA and CDR2 is FQGTGA in the germline V gene. The CDR3 sequence is 16 residues long. Filled out from reference TRBV7-3 and TRBJ2-1, the complete variable domain reads GAGVSQTPSNKVTEKGKYVELRCDPISGHTALYWYRQSLGQGPEFLIYFQGTGAADDSGLPNDRFFAVRPEGSVSTLKIQRTERGDSAVYLCASSILGQPSYNEQFFGPGTRLTVL.

The rearrangement uses TRBV19 and TRBJ1-6; 9 nucleotides align to TRBD1. The V and J ends lost 5 bases and 5 bases, in that order; junction bases with no gene match: 7. The CDR3 sequence is 16 residues long. CDR1 and CDR2 (germline): LNHDA, SQIVND (reference sequence). The CDR3 DNA sequence: TGTGCCAGTAGTCTGCTACAGGGGGCAAATAATTCACCCCTCCACTTT. Translation gives CASSLLQGANNSPLHF.

The chain employs TRBV5-8 and TRBJ1-2; 11 bases are shared with TRBD1. Trimming at V came to 9 bases and at J to 3 bases, leaving 10 bases not matched to a gene. The CDR3 sequence is 15 residues long. Germline CDR1 SGHTS, CDR2 YDEGEE. The CDR3 bases are TGTGCCACTCGGGCCGGGACAGGGGGTTACTATGGCTACACCTTC. Translating gives CATRAGTGGYYGYTF.